This T cell receptor (beta chain) was captured in a study of patients and donors after allogeneic stem cell transplantation. TCRdb used MiXCR to reprocess the RT-PCR reads, holding one entry per CDR3 protein. There are more than 850,000 distinct CDR3 sequences in the sample; more than 15% occur only once, and around 6% lies in the top ten. Germline lookup yields CDR1 SGHVS and CDR2 FNYEAQ. The CDR3 runs to 14 residues. V was pared by 6 bases and J by 5 bases, with 17 bases between. The V and J genes are TRBV7-6 and TRBJ2-7, with D possibly called TRBD1 or TRBD2 (5 bases each). Material for sequencing was blood, either unsorted or a sorted T cell fraction (not recorded which). The clonotype originates from a human donor who was either an allogeneic HSCT recipient or a stem cell or donor lymphocyte infusion donor (not recorded which). It is not recorded whose cells these are; they may come from a transplant donor. CDR3 amino acids: CASSTSGKGDEQYF. The CDR3 DNA follows: TGTGCCAGCAGTACTTCCGGGAAAGGGGACGAGCAGTACTTC.